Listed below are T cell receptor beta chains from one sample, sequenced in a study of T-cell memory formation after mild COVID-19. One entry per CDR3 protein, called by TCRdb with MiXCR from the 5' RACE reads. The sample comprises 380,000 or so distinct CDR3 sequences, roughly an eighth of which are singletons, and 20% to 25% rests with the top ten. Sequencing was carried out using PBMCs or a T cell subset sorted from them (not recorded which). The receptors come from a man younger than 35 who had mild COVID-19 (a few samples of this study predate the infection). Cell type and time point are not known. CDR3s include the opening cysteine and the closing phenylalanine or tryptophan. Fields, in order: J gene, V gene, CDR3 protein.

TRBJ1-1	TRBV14	CASSVWNTEAFF
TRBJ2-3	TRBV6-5	CASGGRSTDTQYF
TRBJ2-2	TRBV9	CASSVSPNTGELFF
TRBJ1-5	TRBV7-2	CASSKQGGDQPQHF
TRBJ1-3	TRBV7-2	CASSAGNYPGYTIYF
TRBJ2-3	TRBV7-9	CASSYRRGGHWDTQYF
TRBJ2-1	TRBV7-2	CASSLEFPGAGGEQFF
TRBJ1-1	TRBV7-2	CASSLGGRPGEAFF
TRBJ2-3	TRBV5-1	CASSSTPQGFGTDTQYF
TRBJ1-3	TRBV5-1	CASSLESGNSGNTIYF
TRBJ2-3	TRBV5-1	CASSELGISGGARGTDTQYF
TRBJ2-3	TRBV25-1	CASESDQGGDTQYF
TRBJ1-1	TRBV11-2	CASSSRGIKEAFF
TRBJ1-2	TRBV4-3	CASSQGQNQLYGYTF
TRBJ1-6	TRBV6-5	CASSYGALAYNSPLHF
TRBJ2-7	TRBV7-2	CASSWGQGHNEQYF
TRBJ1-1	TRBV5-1	CASSFEGGGYTEALF
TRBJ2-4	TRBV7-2	CASTNSRGERRPKNIQYF
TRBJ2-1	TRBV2	CASHWWARYNEQFF
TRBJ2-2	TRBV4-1	CASSQPGQGTGELFF
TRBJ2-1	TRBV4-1	CASSQDPAGDYNEQFF
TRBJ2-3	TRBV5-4	CASSLWGTGGTDTQYF
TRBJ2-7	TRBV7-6	CASVPYSGTGVEQYF